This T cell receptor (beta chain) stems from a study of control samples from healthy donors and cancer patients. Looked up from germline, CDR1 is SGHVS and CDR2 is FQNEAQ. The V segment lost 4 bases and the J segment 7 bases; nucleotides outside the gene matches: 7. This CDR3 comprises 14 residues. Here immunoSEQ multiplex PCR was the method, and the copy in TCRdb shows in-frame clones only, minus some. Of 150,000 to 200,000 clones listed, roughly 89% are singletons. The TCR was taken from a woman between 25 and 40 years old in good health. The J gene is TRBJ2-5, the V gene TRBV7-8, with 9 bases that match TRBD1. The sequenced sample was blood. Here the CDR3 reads CASSSNRGRLTQYF. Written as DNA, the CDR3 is TGTGCCAGCAGCTCGAACAGGGGGCGGTTGACCCAGTACTTC.